A single sample is the source of the 20 T cell receptor beta chains below, sequenced in a study of T cell responses to AZD1222 COVID-19 vaccine. TCRdb's copy holds only in-frame clones and misses some; the assay was immunoSEQ multiplex PCR. The sample contains 150,000 or so clones, 75% to 95% of which appear only once. The material was peripheral blood, obtained on day 0 of AZD1222 vaccination. These receptor sequences come from an adult in good health.

Only a few counts were recorded for this clone. This sequence joins TRBV3-1 (or the pseudogene TRBV3-2) and TRBJ1-2; a weak D match, TRBD1 (6 bases). Germline V CDR1 and CDR2: LGHDT, YNNKEL (reference sequence). Trimming pared 4 bases from V and 8 bases from J, leaving 20 bases between. This CDR3 comprises 15 residues. The CDR3 DNA is TGTGCCAGCAGCCCGACAGGCAGGGGAGGATGGGGCTACACCTTC. The encoded protein is CASSPTGRGGWGYTF.

The chain combines TRBV21-1 with TRBJ1-1. TRBV21-1 is marked as a pseudogene. There are 15 residues in the CDR3. For the CDR3, the DNA is TGTGCCATTCCCGGGACCCCGGGAGATGGCACTGAAGCTTTCTTT. Translated: CAIPGTPGDGTEAFF.

The gene calls are TRBV5-1 and TRBJ2-1, with TRBD2 identical over 9 bases. V shed 0 bases and J 8 bases; nucleotides not matched to a gene: 6. The CDR3 is made up of 15 amino acids. From germline, CDR1 is SGHRS and CDR2 YFSETQ. The CDR3 reads CASSLDGTSYDEQFF. The CDR3 nucleotides read TGCGCCAGCAGCTTGGATGGGACTAGCTATGATGAGCAGTTCTTC.

The genes are TRBV28 and TRBJ2-7, with unresolved D. The V end lost 6 bases, the J end lost 1 base, and 10 bases lay between the germline ends. Germline V lookup: CDR1 MDHEN, CDR2 SYDVKM. The length of the CDR3 is 13 residues. In DNA, the CDR3 is TGTGCCAGCAGCAAAGGTTTTTCCTACGAGCAGTACTTC. Its translation is CASSKGFSYEQYF. Supplemented by reference TRBV28 and TRBJ2-7, the full variable domain reads DVKVTQSSRYLVKRTGEKVFLECVQDMDHENMFWYRQDPGLGLRLIYFSYDVKMKEKGDIPEGYSVSREKKERFSLILESASTNQTSMYLCASSKGFSYEQYFGPGTRLTVT.

The chain links TRBV11-2 to TRBJ2-7; 10 bases fit TRBD1. The CDR3 spans 16 residues. Germline CDR1 is SGHAT and CDR2 is FQNNGV. The V segment lost 2 bases and the J segment 1 base; nucleotides outside the gene matches: 5. The DNA of the CDR3 is TGTGCCAGCAGCTTACTTTGGGACAGGGGATCCTACGAGCAGTACTTC. It encodes CASSLLWDRGSYEQYF.

This clone has just a few counts. The rearrangement joins TRBV3-1 (or the pseudogene TRBV3-2) to TRBJ1-2, with TRBD1 as a possible D gene (6 bases). Trimming pared 6 bases from V and 9 bases from J, leaving 26 bases between. CDR3 length: 16 amino acids. Germline V gene data show CDR1 as LGHDT and CDR2 as YNNKEL (reference sequence). The CDR3: CASSSGTILWLSSYTF. As DNA, the CDR3 is TGTGCCAGCAGTTCCGGGACAATACTATGGCTGAGTAGCTACACCTTC.

The genes are TRBV14 and TRBJ1-5; D is uncertain. This CDR3 spans 13 amino acids. The germline CDR1 and CDR2 sequences are SGHDN and FVKESK. The ends were cut back, 1 base at V and 9 bases at J, with 10 bases in the middle. The CDR3 reads CASSQGEWGPQHF. CDR3 DNA: TGTGCCAGCAGCCAAGGAGAGTGGGGGCCCCAGCATTTT.

The chain uses TRBV20-1 and TRBJ1-4, with unresolved D. CDR1 DFQATT and CDR2 SNEGSKA come from the germline V gene (reference sequence). CDR3 length equals 11 residues. Trimming pared 8 bases from V and 4 bases from J, leaving 8 bases between. The CDR3 bases are TGCAGTTGGGCCTTTAATGAAAAACTGTTTTTT. As protein: CSWAFNEKLFF.

This chain links TRBV18 with TRBJ1-2, with 7 bases aligning to TRBD1. In germline, CDR1 is KGHSH, CDR2 LQKENI. Trimming took 4 bases from V and 2 from J; bases not matched to a gene: 13. This CDR3 comprises 17 residues. The CDR3: CASSQKTGNELNYGYTF. For the CDR3, the DNA is TGTGCCAGCTCACAAAAGACAGGGAATGAGTTAAACTATGGCTACACCTTC. Supplemented by reference TRBV18 and TRBJ1-2, the full variable domain reads NAGVMQNPRHLVRRRGQEARLRCSPMKGHSHVYWYRQLPEEGLKFMVYLQKENIIDESGMPKERFSAEFPKEGPSILRIQQVVRGDSAAYFCASSQKTGNELNYGYTFGSGTRLTVV.

J is TRBJ1-2 and V is TRBV19, with D possibly matching TRBD1 (6 bases). V was cut by 3 bases and J by 4 bases, with 9 bases left in between. The CDR3 consists of 13 residues. Germline V lookup: CDR1 LNHDA, CDR2 SQIVND (reference sequence). CDR3 residues: CASSIGRGYGYTF. The CDR3 nucleotides read TGTGCCAGTAGTATTGGCAGGGGCTATGGCTACACCTTC.

The CDR3 loop is CASSPGPSGNSPLHF. CDR3 bases: TGTGCCAGCAGCCCCGGACCCTCGGGGAATTCACCCCTCCACTTT. The chain employs TRBV7-8 and TRBJ1-6, with D unclear. The CDR3 loop spans 15 amino acids. V was shortened by 5 bases and J by 7 bases, with 15 bases between the two germline ends. CDR1 is SGHVS and CDR2 is FQNEAQ in the germline V gene.

V usage is TRBV2 and J usage is TRBJ1-4; D is ambiguous. With 2 bases removed from V and 8 bases from J, the gap between germline ends came to 12 bases. Per the germline V gene, CDR1 is SNHLY and CDR2 is FYNNEI. CDR3 length: 14 residues. As DNA, the CDR3 is TGTGCCAGCAGTGAAAGGGTTTTCCACGAAAAACTGTTTTTT. Translated: CASSERVFHEKLFF.

V and J are TRBV19 and TRBJ1-5; no firm D call. V shed 5 bases and J shed 0 bases, with 14 bases lying between them. CDR1 and CDR2 (germline): LNHDA, SQIVND (reference sequence). The CDR3 has 16 residues. The DNA for the CDR3 is TGTGCCAGTAGTGCGGACGGCCGATATAGCAATCAGCCCCAGCATTTT. It codes for CASSADGRYSNQPQHF.

The chain uses TRBV11-3 and TRBJ2-3, with 9 bases that match TRBD2. CDR1 is SGHNT and CDR2 is YENEEA in the germline V gene. Trimming at V came to 7 bases and at J to 0 bases, leaving 2 bases not matched to a gene. The CDR3 spans 14 residues. CDR3 nucleotides: TGTGCCAGCACCGGACTAGCGAGCACAGATACGCAGTATTTT. This gives the protein CASTGLASTDTQYF.

V is TRBV29-1 and J is TRBJ2-6; D uncertain. The CDR3 extends over 13 amino acids. V was cut by 6 bases and J by 4 bases, with 10 bases left in between. Germline values: CDR1 SQVTM, CDR2 ANQGSEA. In DNA, the CDR3 is TGCAGCGTCGACCCCACGGGGGCCAACGTCCTGACTTTC. It is translated as CSVDPTGANVLTF.

This CDR3 is CASSSVTRSDIQYF. CDR3 DNA sequence: TGCGCCAGCAGCTCTGTTACTAGAAGTGACATTCAGTACTTC. The chain is built from TRBV5-1 and TRBJ2-4; weak D call: TRBD2 (5 bases). Germline CDR1 SGHRS, CDR2 YFSETQ. The CDR3 contains 14 residues. Trimming stripped 3 bases from V and 8 bases from J, with 15 bases between. Full variable domain (outside the CDR3, taken from reference TRBV5-1 and TRBJ2-4): KAGVTQTPRYLIKTRGQQVTLSCSPISGHRSVSWYQQTPGQGLQFLFEYFSETQRNKGNFPGRFSGRQFSNSRSEMNVSTLELGDSALYLCASSSVTRSDIQYFGAGTRLSVL.

The gene calls are TRBV11-2 and TRBJ1-1; D not resolved. Germline values: CDR1 SGHAT, CDR2 FQNNGV. The CDR3 is 13 residues long. V dropped 3 bases and J dropped 3 bases, with 8 bases sitting between them. Here the CDR3 reads CASSLGPDTEAFF. The CDR3 DNA sequence: TGTGCCAGCAGCTTGGGTCCCGACACTGAAGCTTTCTTT. The full variable domain, rest sourced from reference TRBV11-2 and TRBJ1-1, is EAGVAQSPRYKIIEKRQSVAFWCNPISGHATLYWYQQILGQGPKLLIQFQNNGVVDDSQLPKDRFSAERLKGVDSTLKIQPAKLEDSAVYLCASSLGPDTEAFFGQGTRLTVV.

This rearrangement joins TRBV19 to TRBJ1-2, with 7 bases fitting TRBD1. The germline gives CDR1 LNHDA, CDR2 SQIVND (reference sequence). This CDR3 is 15 amino acids long. After removal of 4 bases from V and 8 bases from J, the junction contained 13 bases not matched to a gene. Here the CDR3 reads CASSTTGTAMLGYTF. CDR3 sequence (DNA): TGTGCCAGTAGTACAACCGGGACAGCAATGTTGGGCTACACCTTC.

This sequence joins TRBV6-5 and TRBJ1-2, with unresolved D. Trimming pared 7 bases from V and 2 bases from J, leaving 14 bases between. This CDR3 is built from 14 residues. Looked up from germline, CDR1 is MNHEY and CDR2 is SVGAGI. In DNA form, the CDR3 reads TGTGCCAGCAACCCAGGCAGGACCAACTATGGCTACACCTTC. Translating gives CASNPGRTNYGYTF.

This clone was seen only a few times. The gene calls are TRBV9 and TRBJ1-2; D possibly corresponds to TRBD1 (5 bases). The germline V and J ends were trimmed by 0 bases and 6 bases, with 18 bases remaining between them. The CDR3 has 16 amino acids. CDR1 and CDR2 (germline): SGDLS, YYNGEE. DNA of the CDR3: TGTGCCAGCAGCGTAGTAGAATTTGGGGGGATGGATGGCTACACCTTC. Protein product: CASSVVEFGGMDGYTF. Filled out from reference TRBV9 and TRBJ1-2, the complete variable domain reads DSGVTQTPKHLITATGQRVTLRCSPRSGDLSVYWYQQSLDQGLQFLIQYYNGEERAKGNILERFSAQQFPDLHSELNLSSLELGDSALYFCASSVVEFGGMDGYTFGSGTRLTVV.